What follows is one T cell receptor (beta chain) and its context. Between the trimmed V and J ends, which lost 7 bases and 3 bases, there was a span of 16 bases. Per the germline V gene, CDR1 is LGHNA and CDR2 is YNFKEQ. This CDR3 contains 14 residues. This record comes from a study of T cells in Graves' hyperthyroidism and ophthalmopathy. RNA transcripts gave rise to amplified TCR beta CDR3 regions. RT-PCR in the first round (using the HTBI primer set) targeted the TCR CDR3. In TCRdb, the multiplex PCR reads were re-called with MiXCR into one record per CDR3 protein. The sample contains over 700,000 distinct CDR3 sequences, about two fifths of which appear only once.

Material: blood. This TCR derives from a man between 18 and 29 years old with Graves' hyperthyroidism. The chain recombines TRBV4-2 with TRBJ2-7, with D tentatively TRBD1 (5 bases). As DNA, the CDR3 is TGTGCCAGCACCGTCGAAGGGGCCGTCTACGAGCAGTACTTC. Its translation is CASTVEGAVYEQYF.